The clone carrying this TCR beta chain was seen a handful of times. Its antigen remains unidentified. One end of the junction varies from germline; a read error may be responsible. The data were obtained in a study of beta chain features in type 1 diabetes. General study points: Moderately but significantly shorter TCRB CDR3s were found in Type 1 diabetes patients in all four CD4+ subsets. Insertions at VDJ junctions were less frequent in type 1 diabetes patients. These patients also deleted more nucleotides at the same junctions.

Expressed TCRB transcripts were sequenced after all isolated RNA was converted to cDNA. Method: immunoSEQ multiplex PCR; TCRdb's copy keeps in-frame clones and lacks some. The repertoire holds approximately 150,000 clones, approximately 9% seen once, with 0.75% in the top ten. Germline-derived CDR1 and CDR2 are LNHNV and YYDKDF (reference sequence). The CDR3 loop spans 18 amino acids. The TCR sequence derives from a man aged 25-45 years with type 1 diabetes. Material: central memory CD4+ T cells from blood. The V call is TRBV15, the J call TRBJ2-1, with 11 nucleotides matching TRBD2. CDR3 coding DNA: TGTGCCACCAGCAGAGACCCTAGCGGGGGGCCCTCCGACAATGAGCAGTTCTTC. Translation gives CATSRDPSGGPSDNEQFF.